The T cell receptor (beta chain) under discussion was sequenced for a study of CD8 T cells in Susac syndrome (dated by TCRdb to between 2018 and 2021). General notes on the study: Repertoire sequencing was used to test whether CD8+ T cell activation and differentiation in Susac syndrome was antigen driven.

Peripheral blood CD8+ and CD4+ T cells from healthy donors, Susac syndrome patients and multiple sclerosis patients were profiled using high-throughput TCR beta sequencing. The healthy donors served as controls matched for age and sex. Bulk CD8+ and CD4+ T cells were purified by magnetic negative isolation, whereas CD8+ TEMRA cells were enriched by FACS. Blood was collected in EDTA tubes and processed within 24 hours, with PBMCs isolated through density gradient centrifugation. PBMCs intended for TCR sequencing were cryopreserved in liquid nitrogen and thawed later in a water bath at 37 degrees C. A purity of at least 90% was achieved for sorted or isolated CD4+, CD8+ and CD8+ TEMRA cells. On this clonotype: The antigen it recognizes is unknown. No base quality information exists; no much larger clone differs at one position.

Trimming accounts for 3 bases at V and 4 bases at J, while the number of junction bases matched to no gene is 3. CDR1 and CDR2, looked up from the germline V gene, are SGHTA and FQGNSA. Including cysteine and phenylalanine, the CDR3 has 14 amino acids. Of all the DNA, just the CDR3 is kept, 42 bases in frame from base 1. RNA was extracted using the RNeasy kit, and about 0.5 to 1 microgram was reverse transcribed with random hexamers. The immunoSEQ multiplex PCR assay, which covers 54 Vbeta and 13 Jbeta segments, was used to amplify TCR beta CDR3 regions. To correct PCR amplification bias, a synthetic template baseline was used for both primer optimization and computational correction. The published analysis was carried out like this. Only productive sequences were kept, with reads annotated to V, D and J genes according to IMGT and analyzed in immunoSEQ Analyzer. Clonality was computed as one minus Shannon entropy normalized by log2 of the number of productive unique sequences. For each patient and control, public and private clones were evaluated among the 100 most prevalent clones. Clones were defined as Susac-specific if absent from the healthy and MS cohorts, from 900 to 1,300 published viral clones and from other ImmuneACCESS disease sequences. The public reads were reanalyzed by TCRdb: fastp trimming at Q25, MiXCR alignment, in-frame beta chains only. Entries that share a CDR3 protein sequence are merged under the most common genes and DNA. The V and J calls and clone size come from TCRdb's table, not from the authors' own analysis. The sample table lists under 200,000 distinct CDR3 sequences, 85% to 95% of them with a count of one. About 0.095% of the sample is taken by the ten largest.

Results and caveats for the whole study, not just this receptor: The number of individuals in the TCR sequencing and HLA analysis was acknowledged as relatively small.

The source material was CD4+ T cells from PBMCs. This TCR was recovered from a human donor in good health. This chain joins TRBV7-2 to TRBJ2-7, with 10 central nucleotides matching TRBD2. The DNA sequence reads TGTGCCAGCAGCTTTCGGACTAGCGGATACGAGCAGTACTTC. This translates into CASSFRTSGYEQYF.